This is a list of T cell receptor beta chains from one sample in a study of blood T cells in healthy people across ages. TCRdb analysed the 5' RACE reads with MiXCR anew, one entry per CDR3 protein. The sample lists about 970,000 distinct CDR3 sequences, 51% occurring once. Material for sequencing was blood. The source is an older woman in good health. CDR3s include the opening cysteine and the closing phenylalanine or tryptophan. Fields, in order: clone size, V gene, D gene, J gene, CDR3 protein, CDR3 DNA. The D gene is left open where the match is weak. The size field is filled for only some rows; it gives once, few, many or a size class.

once	TRBV5-1	TRBD1	TRBJ2-7	CASSITGTGVAEQYF	TGCGCCAGCAGCATCACCGGGACAGGGGTTGCCGAGCAGTACTTC
-	TRBV5-1	-	TRBJ2-2	CASSLRGGLQNTGELFF	TGCGCCAGCAGCTTGAGAGGGGGGCTACAGAACACCGGGGAGCTGTTTTTT
-	TRBV7-3	-	TRBJ2-7	CASSLPRAQSSYEQYF	TGTGCCAGCAGCCTTCCCAGGGCTCAGAGCTCCTACGAGCAGTACTTC
-	TRBV15	-	TRBJ2-7	CATSRALGRYNEQYF	TGTGCCACCAGCAGAGCCTTAGGAAGGTACAATGAGCAGTACTTC
-	TRBV20-1	TRBD2	TRBJ2-7	CSATAGGPSGRNEQYF	TGCAGTGCTACCGCAGGGGGTCCTAGCGGGAGGAACGAGCAGTACTTC
few	TRBV14	TRBD2	TRBJ2-1	CASSQGTSGSPKGPLNEQFF	TGTGCCAGCAGCCAGGGGACTAGCGGGAGCCCCAAGGGACCCCTAAATGAGCAGTTCTTC
-	TRBV18	-	TRBJ2-5	CASSPPAGLREQYF	TGTGCCAGCTCACCACCTGCAGGTTTGCGTGAGCAGTACTTC
-	TRBV18	-	TRBJ2-7	CASSPDISGMLEQYF	TGTGCCAGCTCACCAGACATTTCTGGGATGCTCGAGCAGTACTTC
once	TRBV4-2	TRBD1	TRBJ2-7	CASSQEAAQGIYEQYF	TGTGCCAGCAGCCAAGAGGCGGCACAGGGGATCTACGAGCAGTACTTC
-	TRBV7-2	-	TRBJ2-1	CASSLGLEPSDNEQFF	TGTGCCAGCAGCTTGGGCCTAGAGCCCTCTGACAATGAGCAGTTCTTC
few	TRBV9	TRBD2	TRBJ2-2	CASSPRLAGAFDTGELFF	TGTGCCAGCAGCCCCCGGCTAGCGGGAGCGTTTGACACCGGGGAGCTGTTTTTT
-	TRBV29-1	TRBD1	TRBJ1-1	CSVEEDRGTEAFF	TGCAGCGTTGAAGAAGACAGGGGGACTGAAGCTTTCTTT
-	TRBV20-1	TRBD1	TRBJ2-7	CSARPLRTGISDEQYF	TGCAGTGCTAGACCCCTTAGGACAGGGATATCCGACGAGCAGTACTTC
few	TRBV12-3/TRBV12-4	TRBD1	TRBJ2-5	CASSSTGAEWETQYF	TGTGCCAGCAGTTCGACAGGGGCGGAGTGGGAGACCCAGTACTTC
-	TRBV28	-	TRBJ2-7	CATNRLTYEQYF	TGTGCCACGAATAGACTGACCTACGAGCAGTACTTC
many	TRBV29-1	TRBD1	TRBJ1-5	CSVGTGGGQPQHF	TGCAGCGTGGGGACAGGCGGGGGTCAGCCCCAGCATTTT
-	TRBV3-1	-	TRBJ1-2	CASSQGQDESGYTF	TGTGCCAGCAGCCAAGGACAGGATGAGAGTGGCTACACCTTC
-	TRBV10-1	TRBD2	TRBJ2-1	CASTKSGRSGNEQFF	TGCGCCAGCACTAAAAGCGGGAGGAGCGGCAATGAGCAGTTCTTC
few	TRBV9	TRBD1	TRBJ2-3	CASSVPGTGITDTQYF	TGTGCCAGCAGCGTTCCCGGGACAGGGATCACAGATACGCAGTATTTT
-	TRBV28	-	TRBJ2-3	CASSTSFGLLNTDTQYF	TGTGCCAGCAGTACCTCGTTCGGGCTCCTAAACACAGATACGCAGTATTTT
-	TRBV5-1	-	TRBJ2-3	CASSPGRGAGDTQYF	TGCGCCAGCAGCCCGGGCCGGGGGGCAGGAGATACGCAGTATTTT
-	TRBV11-2	TRBD2	TRBJ2-7	CASSPRGGGSASYEQYF	TGTGCCAGCAGCCCTCGGGGAGGCGGGAGCGCTTCCTACGAGCAGTACTTC
-	TRBV20-1	TRBD2	TRBJ2-1	CSARPGSGAHEQFF	TGCAGTGCTAGACCGGGTAGCGGGGCCCATGAGCAGTTCTTC
-	TRBV11-3	TRBD2	TRBJ2-1	CASSLEPLAGEARNEQFF	TGTGCCAGCAGCTTAGAACCCCTAGCGGGAGAAGCTCGAAATGAGCAGTTCTTC
-	TRBV6-1	-	TRBJ2-7	CASSERWYSDYEQYF	TGTGCCAGCAGTGAAAGGTGGTACAGTGACTACGAGCAGTACTTC